Detailed here is one TCR beta chain. V shed 1 base and J shed 1 base, with 9 bases lying between them. Germline loops: CDR1 SGHKS, CDR2 YYEKEE (reference sequence). The length of the CDR3 is 15 residues. The repertoire was sequenced with immunoSEQ multiplex PCR; TCRdb's copy has only in-frame clones and lacks some. This repertoire shows tens of thousands of clones, 83% found once; its top ten account for roughly 47%. The data derive from a study of control samples from healthy donors and cancer patients. The rearrangement links TRBV5-5 to TRBJ1-5; D remains unclear. The sample was blood. This receptor was obtained from a man in his sixties in good health. CDR3 DNA sequence: TGTGCCAGCAGCTTGTTGTTGAACAGCAATCAGCCCCAGCATTTT. Residues: CASSLLLNSNQPQHF.